Each of the 18 T cell receptor gamma chains below was sequenced from the same sample in a study of γδ T cells in repeated Plasmodium falciparum infection. TCRdb re-called clones from the multiplex PCR reads using CATT. This sample has 30,000 or so gamma-chain clones, with over 1.1% found just once. Flow sorting of PBMC yielded separate Vgamma9/Vdelta2+ and Vdelta2-negative gammadelta T cell populations for bulk repertoire analysis. The sequenced material came from gamma-delta T cells from blood. The receptors stem from a pool of human donors (malaria-infected and uninfected, not separated).

Turning to this clone: The protein recorded in TCRdb matches a much larger clone and deviates from this DNA's translation at residue 5, suggesting a read error; the protein here is obtained by translating the DNA. In the same sample, other DNA sequences code for this CDR3. The chain employs TRGV3 and TRGJ1 or TRGJ2. TCRdb offers no J gene call, so here the DNA was matched to germline to obtain one. Germline CDR1 is VTNTFY and CDR2 is YDVSTARD (reference sequence). The CDR3 runs to 13 residues. The V gene end was trimmed by 5 bases and the J gene end by 3 bases; junction bases not matched to a gene: 7. This CDR3 reads CATWGSFYYKKLF. As DNA, the CDR3 is TGTGCCACCTGGGGCTCTTTTTATTATAAGAAACTCTTT.

This clone appeared a few times. TCRdb's listed protein matches a much larger clone and diverges from this DNA's translation at residue 8, likely through a read error; the protein shown comes from the DNA. J is TRGJ1 or TRGJ2 and V is TRGV8. The J gene comes from matching the DNA to germline here; TCRdb lacks it. This CDR3 spans 12 amino acids. Germline CDR1 is VENAVY and CDR2 is YDSYNSRV. With V trimmed by 0 bases and J by 10 bases, 6 bases remained unmatched. This chain's CDR3 is CATWDRPRKKLF. CDR3 in DNA: TGTGCCACCTGGGATAGGCCGCGGAAGAAACTCTTT.

A note on this clone: A far larger clone is one base from this, pointing to a likely read error. The same CDR3 also results from other DNA sequences found in this sample. The chain carries TRGV3 and TRGJP. The J gene, left out of TCRdb, was set here by checking the DNA against germline. The trim removed 0 bases at V and 9 bases at J, leaving 11 bases unmatched. This CDR3 comprises 18 residues. Germline CDR1 VTNTFY, CDR2 YDVSTARD (reference sequence). The CDR3 sequence is CATWDRPRIWLGKKIKVF. The DNA for the CDR3 is TGTGCCACCTGGGACAGGCCCAGGATATGGTTGGGCAAAAAAATCAAGGTATTT.

This clone has a count of ten or more. The chain uses TRGV3 and TRGJ1 or TRGJ2. The V and J ends lost 0 bases and 11 bases, in that order; junction bases with no gene match: 10. This CDR3 comprises 13 residues. Germline V gives CDR1 VTNTFY, CDR2 YDVSTARD (reference sequence). The CDR3 spells CATWDRPVHEKLF. CDR3 DNA: TGTGCCACCTGGGACAGGCCAGTTCATGAGAAACTCTTT.

Of note for this clone: This sequence is one base from a far larger clone and is likely a read error. Other nucleotide sequences in the sample specify the same CDR3. The rearrangement links TRGV3 to TRGJ1 or TRGJ2. The J gene, missing from TCRdb, was assigned here through DNA to germline matching. Germline CDR1 reads VTNTFY; CDR2 reads YDVSTARD (reference sequence). This CDR3 has 13 amino acids. CDR3 DNA: TGTGCAACCTGGGACTACAGGTATTATAAGAAACTCTTT. Protein product: CATWDYRYYKKLF.

In this sample, this clone turned up many times. This likely stems from a read error, as it lies one base from a far larger clone. Other DNA sequences within the sample encode an identical CDR3. The chain joins TRGV9 to TRGJ1 or TRGJ2. CDR3 length: 14 residues. Germline CDR1 GITISATS, CDR2 ISYDGTV (reference sequence). CDR3 region: CALWEVPNYYKKLF. In DNA, the CDR3 is TGTGCCCTGTGGGAGGTGCCGAATTATTATAAGAAACTCTTT.

This clone was detected ten times or more. A far bigger clonotype differs at one base, so this is likely a read error. The sample contains more than one DNA sequence encoding this CDR3. V usage is TRGV9 and J usage is TRGJP. The J gene was missing in TCRdb and was found by matching the end of the DNA to germline. This CDR3 is built from 17 residues. Germline lookup yields CDR1 GITISATS and CDR2 ISYDGTV (reference sequence). CDR3 residues: CALWEVSLELGKKIKVF. CDR3 DNA: TGCGCCTTGTGGGAGGTTAGCTTAGAGTTGGGCAAAAAAATCAAGGTATTT.

On this clone: Translating this DNA gives a protein that differs at residue 3 from the TCRdb one, which belongs to a much larger clone; a read error is likely, and the protein shown is this translation. The chain links TRGV4 to TRGJ1 or TRGJ2. No J gene was available from TCRdb, and it was assigned here by a germline match of the DNA. This CDR3 contains 14 residues. Germline lookup yields CDR1 EGSTGY and CDR2 YDSYTSSV. CDR3 amino acids: CASWDDRIYYKKLF. CDR3 coding DNA: TGTGCCTCCTGGGATGATAGAATTTATTATAAGAAACTCTTT.

This clone occurred many times. Since a far larger clone is one base different, this is likely a read error. The same CDR3 is also encoded by other DNA sequences in this sample. The J gene was not called, though the V gene is TRGV9. The V gene's germline CDR1 is GITISATS and CDR2 ISYDGTV (reference sequence). The CDR3 loop spans 16 amino acids. CDR3 sequence: CALWEIRELGKKIKVF. The CDR3 coding sequence is TGTGCCTTGTGGGAGATTCGAGAGTTGGGCAAAAAAATCAAGGTGTTT.

Many counts were recorded for this clone. TCRdb's listed protein matches a much larger clone and diverges from this DNA's translation at residue 3, likely through a read error; the protein shown comes from the DNA. The chain combines TRGV9 with TRGJP1. Since TCRdb gives no J gene, matching the DNA to germline was used here to assign it. Germline V gives CDR1 GITISATS, CDR2 ISYDGTV (reference sequence). The V segment lost 12 bases and the J segment 0 bases; nucleotides outside the gene matches: 4. This CDR3 is built from 12 residues. The CDR3 region has the DNA TGTGCCCTCTATACCACTGGTTGGTTCAAGATATTT. Translation: CALYTTGWFKIF.

This clone was counted only a few times. This likely came from a read error, as a far larger clone is one base away. The sample carries other DNA sequences with the same CDR3. This chain joins TRGV9 and TRGJP. TCRdb supplies no J gene; here it was assigned by aligning the nucleotide sequence to germline. Germline V CDR1 and CDR2: GITISATS, ISYDGTV (reference sequence). The ends lost 8 bases at V and 13 bases at J; junction bases unmatched: 8. The CDR3 spans 13 residues. The CDR3 DNA is TGTGCCTTGTTGTGGTTAGGCAAAAAAATCAAGGTATTT. Translating gives CALLWLGKKIKVF.

This clone came up many times. This DNA's translation and the protein TCRdb lists, from a much larger clone, do not match at residue 13, likely due to a read error; the protein shown is translated from the DNA. The CDR3 region is CALWEDNKGELGEKIKVF. Written as DNA, the CDR3 is TGTGCCTTGTGGGAGGACAATAAGGGGGAGTTGGGCGAAAAAATCAAGGTATTT. The J gene is TRGJP, the V gene TRGV9. The CDR3 runs 18 residues. The germline gives CDR1 GITISATS, CDR2 ISYDGTV (reference sequence).

A word on this clone: This DNA's translation differs at residue 7 from TCRdb's protein, which comes from a much larger clone; a read error is likely, and the protein shown is translated from the DNA. The chain links TRGV5 to TRGJP2. Germline matching of the DNA provided the J gene here, since TCRdb leaves it blank. This CDR3 has 14 residues. V dropped 2 bases and J dropped 4; count of bases not matched to a gene: 4. Germline V gene lookup returns CDR1 VINAFY and CDR2 YDVSNSKD. DNA for the CDR3: TGTGCCACCTGGGACAAACATAGTGATTGGATCAAGACGTTT. This encodes CATWDKHSDWIKTF.

This clone was seen a handful of times. For this DNA, TCRdb reports the protein of a much larger clone, which diverges at residue 14, most likely from a read error; the protein presented here is translated directly from the DNA. This chain connects TRGV9 to TRGJP. The J gene is not listed in TCRdb, so it was assigned here from a DNA match to germline. Germline V gene lookup returns CDR1 GITISATS and CDR2 ISYDGTV (reference sequence). This CDR3 contains 17 residues. The CDR3 is CALWEGEDELGKKVKVF. The CDR3, as DNA: TGTGCCTTGTGGGAAGGCGAAGACGAGTTGGGCAAAAAAGTCAAGGTATTT.

A remark on this clone: TCRdb's entry gives the protein of a much larger clone, which mismatches this DNA's translation at residue 14, likely from a read error; the protein reported here is translated from the DNA. The CDR3: CALWDNLNGLGKKVKVF. The CDR3 DNA sequence: TGTGCCTTGTGGGATAACCTAAACGGGTTGGGCAAAAAAGTCAAGGTATTT. The genes are TRGV9 and TRGJP. TCRdb offers no J gene call, so here the DNA was matched to germline to obtain one. Germline CDR1 is GITISATS and CDR2 is ISYDGTV (reference sequence). This CDR3 comprises 17 residues.

This clone was seen more than once but under ten times. A far bigger clonotype differs at one base, so this is likely a read error. This CDR3 is also generated by other DNA sequences in the sample. No J gene was called, and the V gene is TRGV9. Per germline, CDR1 GITISATS and CDR2 ISYDGTV (reference sequence). This CDR3 has 17 residues. Written as DNA, the CDR3 is TGTGCCTTGTGGGAGGCCGCCTCAGAGTTGGGCAAAAAAATCAAGGTGTTT. As protein: CALWEAASELGKKIKVF.

In its sample, this clone was seen many times. The chain joins TRGV9 to TRGJ1 or TRGJ2. TCRdb is silent on the J gene; assignment here came from matching the DNA to germline. CDR3 length equals 13 residues. The germline V gene has CDR1 GITISATS and CDR2 ISYDGTV (reference sequence). V shed 6 bases, J shed 6 bases, and the junction held 11 bases outside the gene matches. In nucleotides, the CDR3 is TGTGCCTTGTGGTCTAGGCGCCCTTATAAGAAACTCTTT. It encodes CALWSRRPYKKLF.

This clone ranks as medium-sized (0.01 to 0.1%). The V gene is TRGV9, the J gene TRGJ1 or TRGJ2. V shed 6 bases, J shed 8 bases, and the junction held 10 bases outside the gene matches. Per the germline V gene, CDR1 is GITISATS and CDR2 is ISYDGTV (reference sequence). The CDR3 loop spans 12 amino acids. The CDR3 DNA reads TGTGCCTTGTGGAAGACCCACCATAAGAAACTCTTT. The encoded protein is CALWKTHHKKLF.